The present TCR beta chain was sequenced within a study of blood T cell repertoires in COVID-19. The CDR3 consists of 16 residues. V was cut by 2 bases and J by 4 bases, with 16 bases left in between. CDR1 and CDR2 (germline): KGHDR, SFDVKD. Clones were read by immunoSEQ multiplex PCR, and TCRdb kept only the in-frame ones, dropping some. The profile covers about 170,000 clones, with around 87% appearing a single time and 7% taken by the ten largest. The gene calls are TRBV24-1 and TRBJ1-2; possible D gene TRBD1, 5 bases. The source material was peripheral blood. This sequence was found in a woman aged 80 or over in a cohort sampled during active or convalescent COVID-19. The CDR3, as DNA: TGTGCCACCAGTGATTGGGGGTTCGGGGGGTCCTATGGCTACACCTTC. Translating it yields CATSDWGFGGSYGYTF.